One sample yielded the 32 T cell receptor beta chains listed below, sequenced in a study of T cells in localized non-small cell lung cancer. Profiled with immunoSEQ multiplex PCR; TCRdb holds only in-frame clones, not every one. The sample consists of 90,000 to 95,000 clones, approximately 91% of them appearing once. The material sequenced was PBMCs, taken before any cancer treatment. All receptors derive from a woman aged 40-75 years with stage II squamous cell lung carcinoma.

The V call is TRBV27, the J call TRBJ1-1, with D perhaps TRBD1 (5 bases). This CDR3 contains 13 residues. V lost 3 bases and J lost 6, with 11 bases in between. The V gene's germline CDR1 is MNHEY and CDR2 SMNVEV (reference sequence). CDR3 coding DNA: TGTGCCAGCAGTTTCTTACAGGAGTCTGAAGCTTTCTTT. Residues: CASSFLQESEAFF.

This chain connects TRBV6-1 to TRBJ2-2, with D perhaps given as TRBD1 or TRBD2 (6 bases each). In germline, CDR1 is MNHNS, CDR2 SASEGT. CDR3 size: 15 residues. Between the trimmed V and J ends, which lost 4 bases and 7 bases, there was a span of 16 bases. CDR3 coding DNA: TGTGCCAGCAGTGTCCGAGGGGGGCCTGGCGGGGAGCTGTTTTTT. Protein: CASSVRGGPGGELFF.

The chain has TRBV28 and TRBJ1-2; D remains ambiguous. The CDR3 spans 14 residues. Trimming took off 9 bases at V and 2 bases at J, with 16 bases between the two ends. Germline loops: CDR1 MDHEN, CDR2 SYDVKM. CDR3 DNA: TGTGCCAGTAGGAAAGCGGGCACCAACTATGGCTACACCTTC. This codes for CASRKAGTNYGYTF.

This sequence joins TRBV13 and TRBJ1-1; D ambiguous. V was pared by 2 bases and J by 2 bases, with 18 bases between. CDR1 is PRHDT and CDR2 is FYEKMQ in the germline V gene (reference sequence). The CDR3 loop spans 17 amino acids. The CDR3 DNA sequence: TGTGCCAGCAGCTTACTCTCCGTGGTTCAACGTAACACTGAAGCTTTCTTT. It yields the protein CASSLLSVVQRNTEAFF.

This clone was recorded once. This chain connects TRBV29-1 to TRBJ2-7; D is tentatively TRBD1 or TRBD2 (6 bases each). V lost 4 bases and J 7 bases, leaving 20 bases between the germline ends. This CDR3 region has 14 residues. Germline values: CDR1 SQVTM, CDR2 ANQGSEA. CDR3 coding DNA: TGCAGCGTTGGAGGGGGGCAGGGGCTTGGTGAGCAGTACTTC. It yields the protein CSVGGGQGLGEQYF.

The chain links TRBV5-1 to TRBJ1-4, with TRBD1 as a possible D gene (5 bases). This CDR3 spans 15 amino acids. The V end lost 0 bases, the J end lost 7 bases, and 13 bases lay between the germline ends. CDR1 is SGHRS, CDR2 YFSETQ, per germline. CDR3 DNA sequence: TGCGCCAGCAGCTTGGCGGCCTTGCAGGGTGAAAAACTGTTTTTT. Translation: CASSLAALQGEKLFF.

The chain couples TRBV2 to TRBJ1-2, with D perhaps matching TRBD1 (5 bases). Germline V gene lookup returns CDR1 SNHLY and CDR2 FYNNEI. V lost 5 bases, J lost 0 bases, and 10 bases lay in between. This CDR3 contains 14 residues. Written as DNA, the CDR3 is TGTGCCAGCAGTAAAGGGGTAACTAACTATGGCTACACCTTC. Residues: CASSKGVTNYGYTF.

The chain links TRBV4-1 to TRBJ1-5, with D maybe TRBD1 (5 bases). Germline V gene data show CDR1 as MGHRA and CDR2 as YSYEKL. CDR3 size: 15 residues. The V end was cut by 1 base, the J end by 7 bases, with 14 bases between. The CDR3 DNA follows: TGCGCCAGCAGCCAAGGGGTGCAGGGTGGGCAGCCCCAGCATTTT. This translates into CASSQGVQGGQPQHF.

This sequence joins TRBV19 and TRBJ2-5; D uncertain. The V gene lost 5 bases and the J gene lost 5 bases, with 21 bases spanning the gap. The CDR3 has 16 amino acids. CDR1 LNHDA and CDR2 SQIVND come from the germline V gene (reference sequence). CDR3 amino acids: CASSFVAVGPDETQYF. CDR3 coding DNA: TGTGCCAGTAGTTTTGTGGCAGTGGGTCCCGATGAGACCCAGTACTTC.

The CDR3 DNA sequence: TGCGCCAGCAGCCAGAAACCCATGCCCGACAGGAACTATGGCTACACCTTC. Amino acids: CASSQKPMPDRNYGYTF. The chain joins TRBV5-1 to TRBJ1-2; possibly TRBD1 for D (6 bases). Germline loops: CDR1 SGHRS, CDR2 YFSETQ. V was clipped by 4 bases and J by 2 bases, with 21 bases between them. The CDR3 is made up of 17 amino acids.

V is TRBV29-1 and J is TRBJ2-3; 8 bases fit TRBD2. After removal of 4 bases from V and 1 base from J, the junction contained 7 bases not matched to a gene. This CDR3 has 15 residues. From germline, CDR1 is SQVTM and CDR2 ANQGSEA. The CDR3 is CSVGTSGIGTDTQYF. The CDR3 DNA follows: TGCAGCGTTGGAACTAGCGGCATCGGCACAGATACGCAGTATTTT.

The chain links TRBV6-5 to TRBJ1-5; D ambiguous. CDR3 length equals 13 residues. V shed 5 bases and J shed 1 base, with 6 bases lying between them. The germline V gene has CDR1 MNHEY and CDR2 SVGAGI. The CDR3 coding sequence is TGTGCCAGCAGTGCGAACAGCAATCAGCCCCAGCATTTT. This encodes CASSANSNQPQHF.

The sample holds one count of this clone. The rearrangement links TRBV5-4 to TRBJ1-2, with a weak D call TRBD1 (5 bases). Deletions cut 3 bases from V and 4 bases from J, with 13 bases between. CDR3 length equals 14 residues. In germline, CDR1 is SGHNT, CDR2 YYREEE (reference sequence). CDR3 amino acids: CASSWEWGPYGYTF. The DNA for the CDR3 is TGTGCCAGCAGCTGGGAGTGGGGCCCCTATGGCTACACCTTC.

This chain uses TRBV7-9 with TRBJ1-1; 11 bases agree with TRBD1. The CDR3 is made up of 16 amino acids. V lost 5 bases and J lost 5; bases outside the gene matches: 10. The germline CDR1 and CDR2 sequences are SEHNR and FQNEAQ (reference sequence). The CDR3 reads CASSKTAGTGGTEAFF. CDR3 in DNA: TGTGCCAGCAGCAAAACAGCCGGGACAGGGGGTACTGAAGCTTTCTTT.

The chain joins TRBV7-9 to TRBJ1-2; D remains unclear. The V and J ends lost 0 bases and 4 bases respectively, with 12 bases between them. The germline CDR1 and CDR2 sequences are SEHNR and FQNEAQ (reference sequence). The CDR3 extends over 15 amino acids. The CDR3 sequence is CASSLAKGQIYGYTF. The CDR3 DNA reads TGTGCCAGCAGCTTAGCGAAGGGCCAAATCTATGGCTACACCTTC. Complete variable domain (other parts from reference TRBV7-9 and TRBJ1-2): DTGVSQNPRHKITKRGQNVTFRCDPISEHNRLYWYRQTLGQGPEFLTYFQNEAQLEKSRLLSDRFSAERPKGSFSTLEIQRTEQGDSAMYLCASSLAKGQIYGYTFGSGTRLTVV.

The V call is TRBV2, the J call TRBJ1-1; the match to TRBD1 covers 7 bases. This CDR3 is built from 14 residues. After removal of 4 bases from V and 5 bases from J, the junction contained 7 bases not matched to a gene. The germline V gene encodes CDR1 SNHLY and CDR2 FYNNEI. CDR3 DNA sequence: TGTGCCAGCAGTGGAGGTACCAGGGGGACTGAAGCTTTCTTT. As protein: CASSGGTRGTEAFF.

The chain uses TRBV6-5 and TRBJ2-2; 8 bases agree with TRBD1. This CDR3 has 14 residues. Germline CDR1 MNHEY, CDR2 SVGAGI. The junction had 6 bases not matched to a gene; V was cut back by 8 bases and J by 4 bases. This chain's CDR3 is CASRRGRGTGELFF. As DNA, the CDR3 is TGTGCCAGCCGCAGGGGGCGCGGCACCGGGGAGCTGTTTTTT.

The chain couples TRBV27 to TRBJ1-5; D unresolved. The CDR3 length is 14 residues. Germline V lookup: CDR1 MNHEY, CDR2 SMNVEV (reference sequence). V dropped 2 bases and J dropped 6 bases, with 11 bases sitting between them. The CDR3 loop reads CASSLSGRSQPQHF. The CDR3 coding sequence is TGTGCCAGCAGTTTAAGTGGGCGGAGTCAGCCCCAGCATTTT.

The chain has TRBV28 and TRBJ2-3; D might be TRBD1 or TRBD2, each matching 6 bases. With 7 bases removed from V and 3 bases from J, the gap between germline ends came to 20 bases. The CDR3 runs to 16 residues. In germline, CDR1 is MDHEN, CDR2 SYDVKM. The CDR3 nucleotides read TGTGCCAGCACCCAGGGGAGTGGCGGGGCGACAGATACGCAGTATTTT. Protein: CASTQGSGGATDTQYF.

V gene TRBV9 combines with J gene TRBJ2-7; 9 positions match TRBD1. Germline V gene lookup returns CDR1 SGDLS and CDR2 YYNGEE. The V gene end was trimmed by 4 bases and the J gene end by 0 bases; junction bases not matched to a gene: 5. The CDR3 is made up of 15 amino acids. In DNA, the CDR3 is TGTGCCAGCAGCATTGGGACAGGGAGCTCCTACGAGCAGTACTTC. Amino acids: CASSIGTGSSYEQYF.

V and J are TRBV4-2 and TRBJ1-2, with D possibly being TRBD1 (5 bases). Trimming took 0 bases from V and 8 from J, leaving 10 bases between them. Germline CDR1 is LGHNA and CDR2 is YNFKEQ. The CDR3 is 13 residues long. CDR3 sequence (DNA): TGTGCCAGCAGCCAAGATCTAGGGGCCGGCTACACCTTC. Translating gives CASSQDLGAGYTF.

This clone was seen just once. This chain connects TRBV12-5 to TRBJ2-7; TRBD2 matches at 11 bases. CDR3 length: 16 residues. CDR1 is LGHNT and CDR2 is FRNRAP in the germline V gene. The trim removed 6 bases at V and 4 bases at J, leaving 11 bases unmatched. CDR3 nucleotides: TGTGCTAGTGGCACCCGCGGGACTAGCGGTTCTTACGAGCAGTACTTC. It translates to CASGTRGTSGSYEQYF.

The CDR3 here is CASGRASYEQYF. In nucleotides, the CDR3 is TGTGCCTCTGGCAGGGCGTCCTACGAGCAGTACTTC. The rearrangement links TRBV27 to TRBJ2-7; the D gene is possibly TRBD1 (5 bases). CDR1 and CDR2 from the germline V gene are MNHEY and SMNVEV (reference sequence). The CDR3 extends over 12 amino acids. V was cut by 11 bases and J by 1 base, with 12 bases left in between.

V gene TRBV6-5 combines with J gene TRBJ1-1; 9 nucleotides match TRBD1. The CDR3 loop spans 14 amino acids. V lost 7 bases, J lost 4 bases, and 7 bases stayed unmatched. The germline gives CDR1 MNHEY, CDR2 SVGAGI. The CDR3 DNA reads as TGTGCCAGCATCATGACAGGGGGTTTCACTGAAGCTTTCTTT. Encoded protein: CASIMTGGFTEAFF.

The V gene is TRBV19, the J gene TRBJ2-7; D unresolved. CDR3 size: 15 residues. CDR1 is LNHDA, CDR2 SQIVND, per germline (reference sequence). Trimming took 1 base from V and 3 from J, leaving 13 bases between them. DNA for the CDR3: TGTGCCAGTAGTATAGGCCCAGGATTCCTCTACGAGCAGTACTTC. Protein sequence: CASSIGPGFLYEQYF.

CDR3 DNA: TGTGCCAGCAGCGTCAGGGAGCAGGGTGAAAAACTGTTTTTT. Its protein is CASSVREQGEKLFF. V usage is TRBV7-2 and J usage is TRBJ1-4; D is perhaps TRBD1 (5 bases). The CDR3 is 14 amino acids. Deletions cut 5 bases from V and 7 bases from J, with 14 bases between. Germline V lookup: CDR1 SGHTA, CDR2 FQGNSA. Based on the CDR3 plus reference TRBV7-2 and TRBJ1-4, the full variable domain is GAGVSQSPSNKVTEKGKDVELRCDPISGHTALYWYRQSLGQGLEFLIYFQGNSAPDKSGLPSDRFSAERTGGSVSTLTIQRTQQEDSAVYLCASSVREQGEKLFFGSGTQLSVL.

The V call is TRBV28, the J call TRBJ1-2, with 8 nucleotides matching TRBD1. This CDR3 has 14 amino acids. Germline V CDR1 and CDR2: MDHEN, SYDVKM. V trimming: 4 bases; J trimming: 4 bases; junction bases outside the gene matches: 5. The CDR3 DNA reads as TGTGCCAGCAGTTCGACAGGGGTACCCTATGGCTACACCTTC. This gives the protein CASSSTGVPYGYTF.

The genes are TRBV5-1 and TRBJ1-4; D gene unclear. Germline CDR1 is SGHRS and CDR2 is YFSETQ. Between the trimmed V and J ends, which lost 0 bases and 2 bases, there was a span of 11 bases. The CDR3 length is 16 residues. The CDR3 reads CASSLALRATNEKLFF. As DNA, the CDR3 is TGCGCCAGCAGCTTGGCCTTGAGGGCCACTAATGAAAAACTGTTTTTT.

This chain uses TRBV5-4 with TRBJ1-4; 7 bases match TRBD1. CDR1 and CDR2 (germline): SGHNT, YYREEE (reference sequence). V lost 1 base to trimming and J lost 6 bases; unmatched junction nucleotides: 9. This CDR3 has 16 residues. This CDR3 is CASSLFRQGEDEKLFF. The CDR3 region has the DNA TGTGCCAGCAGCTTGTTTCGGCAGGGGGAGGATGAAAAACTGTTTTTT.

CDR3 amino acids: CASTRGGNYNEQFF. As DNA, the CDR3 is TGTGCCAGCACCCGCGGGGGAAACTACAATGAGCAGTTCTTC. This rearrangement joins TRBV28 to TRBJ2-1, with TRBD2 matching over 7 bases. Looked up from germline, CDR1 is MDHEN and CDR2 is SYDVKM. The V gene end was trimmed by 7 bases and the J gene end by 3 bases; junction bases not matched to a gene: 6. The CDR3 length is 14 residues. The entire variable domain, with the rest obtained from reference TRBV28 and TRBJ2-1, is as follows: DVKVTQSSRYLVKRTGEKVFLECVQDMDHENMFWYRQDPGLGLRLIYFSYDVKMKEKGDIPEGYSVSREKKERFSLILESASTNQTSMYLCASTRGGNYNEQFFGPGTRLTVL.

This sequence joins TRBV28 and TRBJ2-3; TRBD2 aligns across 9 bases. CDR3 size: 15 residues. Germline CDR1 MDHEN, CDR2 SYDVKM. After removal of 5 bases from V and 2 bases from J, the junction contained 5 bases not matched to a gene. CDR3 sequence reads: CASSRGGLATDTQYF. DNA for the CDR3: TGTGCCAGCAGTCGTGGGGGACTAGCCACAGATACGCAGTATTTT.

This clone showed up just once. V is TRBV9 and J is TRBJ1-1, with 7 bases identical to TRBD1. The germline gives CDR1 SGDLS, CDR2 YYNGEE. The CDR3 has 15 residues. Germline trimming cut 0 bases from V and 4 bases from J; bases unmatched to any gene: 6. The CDR3 here is CASSVAGGTGTEAFF. Written as DNA, the CDR3 is TGTGCCAGCAGCGTAGCAGGGGGAACGGGCACTGAAGCTTTCTTT.